The 28 T cell receptor beta chains reported below all come from one sample, sequenced in a study of shared clonotypes between healthy human individuals. TCRdb's table, derived via immunoSEQ multiplex PCR, lists solely in-frame clones and lacks some. The data show approximately 110,000 clones, more than 65% seen once. Specimen: memory CD8+ T cells sorted from blood. This sample's subset: CD45RO+ cells pooled with CCR7-negative TemRA cells. The receptors derive from a woman aged 25 to 39 in good health.

The chain uses TRBV7-9 and TRBJ1-1; D gene uncertain. The CDR3 is made up of 13 amino acids. V was pared by 4 bases and J by 0 bases, with 6 bases between. Germline assignment: CDR1 SEHNR and CDR2 FQNEAQ (reference sequence). The CDR3 nucleotides are TGTGCCAGCAGCTCGTTAATGAACACTGAAGCTTTCTTT. Translated, it gives CASSSLMNTEAFF.

Concerning this clone: A far larger clone differs by one base, so this is likely a read error. The chain's CDR3 is CASSLATGGFSNEKLFF. The CDR3 bases are TGCGCCAGCAGCTTGGCGACAGGGGGCTTCTCTAATGAAAAACTGTTTTTT. This chain connects TRBV5-1 to TRBJ1-4; 10 nucleotides line up with TRBD1. The CDR3 runs to 17 residues. Germline V CDR1 and CDR2: SGHRS, YFSETQ. Trimming took 0 bases from V and 3 from J; bases not matched to a gene: 5.

J is TRBJ1-2 and V is TRBV5-5; D gene uncertain. CDR1 and CDR2 from the germline V gene are SGHKS and YYEKEE (reference sequence). The CDR3 consists of 13 residues. Trimming shortened V by 3 bases and J by 8 bases, and 14 bases separated the two germline ends. The CDR3 loop is CASSSPRAVGYTF. The CDR3 nucleotides are TGTGCCAGCAGCTCCCCGAGAGCGGTAGGCTACACCTTC.

The chain couples TRBV5-6 to TRBJ2-5, with TRBD2 matching over 14 bases. The J call is doubtful: the DNA matches TRBJ2-7 better. The CDR3 is 19 amino acids. Germline lookup yields CDR1 SGHDT and CDR2 YYEEEE. The CDR3 is CASSLAETSGRVFSYEQYF. The CDR3 DNA reads as TGTGCCAGCAGCCTAGCGGAGACTAGCGGGAGGGTATTCTCCTACGAGCAGTACTTC.

The chain is built from TRBV5-6 and TRBJ2-4; D unresolved. V was cut by 2 bases and J by 4 bases, with 10 bases left in between. Per germline, CDR1 SGHDT and CDR2 YYEEEE. The CDR3 has 14 amino acids. The CDR3 spells CASSFWPPKNIQYF. In DNA form, the CDR3 reads TGTGCCAGCAGCTTTTGGCCTCCTAAAAACATTCAGTACTTC.

This chain uses TRBV18 with TRBJ2-1, with D unresolved. Per germline, CDR1 KGHSH and CDR2 LQKENI. Trimming removed 0 bases at V and 2 bases at J, with 14 bases between. The CDR3 has 17 residues. The CDR3 is CASSPPSERAPYNEQFF. DNA of the CDR3: TGTGCCAGCTCACCACCGTCGGAAAGGGCCCCCTACAATGAGCAGTTCTTC.

This clone was counted between two and nine times. Distinct nucleotide sequences in the sample also encode this CDR3. The V gene is TRBV19, the J gene TRBJ2-1; either TRBD1 or TRBD2 may fit D (5 bases each). The CDR3 extends over 12 amino acids. Trimming removed 3 bases from V and 7 bases from J, with 7 bases in between. Germline CDR1 reads LNHDA; CDR2 reads SQIVND (reference sequence). The CDR3 sequence is CASSIWGNEQFF. CDR3 nucleotide sequence: TGTGCCAGTAGTATTTGGGGGAATGAGCAGTTCTTC.

This clone appeared a few times. This chain links TRBV19 with TRBJ2-1; TRBD2 matches 14 bases. Per germline, CDR1 LNHDA and CDR2 SQIVND (reference sequence). With V trimmed by 5 bases and J by 2 bases, 8 bases remained unmatched. The CDR3 length is 18 residues. CDR3 residues: CASSPGTSGSGTYNEQFF. The CDR3 DNA follows: TGTGCCAGTAGTCCCGGGACTAGCGGGAGTGGGACCTACAATGAGCAGTTCTTC. Supplemented by reference TRBV19 and TRBJ2-1, the full variable domain reads DGGITQSPKYLFRKEGQNVTLSCEQNLNHDAMYWYRQDPGQGLRLIYYSQIVNDFQKGDIAEGYSVSREKKESFPLTVTSAQKNPTAFYLCASSPGTSGSGTYNEQFFGPGTRLTVL.

This clone was counted a single time. CDR3 protein: CASSTQPGGLEAFF. DNA for the CDR3: TGTGCCAGTAGTACCCAACCAGGGGGGCTCGAAGCTTTCTTT. This chain uses TRBV19 with TRBJ1-1, with 7 bases identical to TRBD1. The CDR3 runs 14 residues. Germline V gene lookup returns CDR1 LNHDA and CDR2 SQIVND (reference sequence). V gave up 4 bases and J gave up 8 bases; unmatched junction bases: 10.

This clone was counted once. The chain has TRBV6-1 and TRBJ2-7; D is possibly TRBD1 (5 bases). In germline, CDR1 is MNHNS, CDR2 SASEGT. The CDR3 length is 15 residues. V lost 4 bases and J lost 5, with 18 bases in between. The CDR3, as DNA: TGTGCCAGCAGTGGTCACAGGCTTGTAATGGACGAGCAGTACTTC. Its protein is CASSGHRLVMDEQYF.

This chain uses TRBV15 with TRBJ2-5, with D perhaps being TRBD1 or TRBD2 (7 bases each). The V and J ends lost 3 bases and 11 bases respectively, with 19 bases between them. The CDR3 contains 14 residues. Per germline, CDR1 LNHNV and CDR2 YYDKDF (reference sequence). CDR3 protein: CATSSTQGRGEQYF. CDR3 nucleotide sequence: TGTGCCACCAGCAGTACACAGGGGAGGGGGGAGCAGTACTTC.

The chain employs TRBV7-6 and TRBJ1-1; maybe TRBD1 (6 bases). Between the trimmed V and J ends, which lost 4 bases and 1 base, there was a span of 7 bases. Germline assignment: CDR1 SGHVS and CDR2 FNYEAQ. The CDR3 totals 13 residues. The CDR3 is CASSWGQNTEAFF. The DNA for the CDR3 is TGTGCCAGCAGCTGGGGACAGAACACTGAAGCTTTCTTT.

The V and J genes are TRBV19 and TRBJ2-5, with 10 bases that match TRBD2. CDR1 and CDR2 from the germline V gene are LNHDA and SQIVND (reference sequence). J lost 1 base, V lost 6 bases, and 8 bases had no gene match. The CDR3 runs 16 residues. In DNA form, the CDR3 reads TGTGCCAGTAGGCGAACCACTAGCGGGATCCAAGAGACCCAGTACTTC. As protein: CASRRTTSGIQETQYF. The entire variable domain, with the rest obtained from reference TRBV19 and TRBJ2-5, is as follows: DGGITQSPKYLFRKEGQNVTLSCEQNLNHDAMYWYRQDPGQGLRLIYYSQIVNDFQKGDIAEGYSVSREKKESFPLTVTSAQKNPTAFYLCASRRTTSGIQETQYFGPGTRLLVL.

The table lists this clone with a few counts. The V gene is TRBV5-1, the J gene TRBJ2-5, with D possibly being TRBD2 (5 bases). The CDR3 runs to 12 residues. The ends were cut back, 3 bases at V and 2 bases at J, with 5 bases in the middle. Germline V gives CDR1 SGHRS, CDR2 YFSETQ. In nucleotides, the CDR3 is TGCGCCAGCAGCTCGGGGCAAGAGACCCAGTACTTC. It yields the protein CASSSGQETQYF.

The J gene is TRBJ2-7, the V gene TRBV19, with 9 positions matching TRBD1. Germline V gene sequence: CDR1 LNHDA, CDR2 SQIVND (reference sequence). CDR3 size: 16 residues. Trimming cost V 0 bases and J 1 base; bases outside gene matches: 4. CDR3: CASSIEEGTGSYEQYF. For the CDR3, the DNA is TGTGCCAGTAGTATAGAGGAGGGGACAGGGTCCTACGAGCAGTACTTC.

This chain uses TRBV27 with TRBJ2-7; possibly TRBD2 for D (7 bases). The CDR3 runs to 15 residues. The germline CDR1 and CDR2 sequences are MNHEY and SMNVEV (reference sequence). Trimming shortened V by 1 base and J by 3 bases, and 13 bases separated the two germline ends. The CDR3 region has the DNA TGTGCCAGCAGTTTATTGGGGGGGCAGGTCTACGAGCAGTACTTC. Amino acid sequence: CASSLLGGQVYEQYF.

Regarding this clone: Other DNA variants within this sample encode the same CDR3. This chain joins TRBV5-1 and TRBJ1-1, with TRBD1 matching over 8 bases. The CDR3 length is 14 residues. Losses at the gene ends were 4 bases for V and 5 bases for J; bases not matched to a gene: 7. CDR1 SGHRS and CDR2 YFSETQ come from the germline V gene. Written as DNA, the CDR3 is TGCGCCAGCAGCCTCGGACAGGGAAGGACTGAAGCTTTCTTT. Translation: CASSLGQGRTEAFF.

The chain combines TRBV7-9 with TRBJ2-5; D is unresolved. The end of the DNA fits TRBJ2-7 better, so the J call may be wrong. The CDR3 has 14 amino acids. CDR1 and CDR2 from the germline V gene are SEHNR and FQNEAQ (reference sequence). Written as DNA, the CDR3 is TGTGCCAGCAGCTTAGCGCTGACGGACTACGAGCAGTACTTC. This sequence encodes CASSLALTDYEQYF.

To note about this clone: In the same sample, other DNA sequences code for this CDR3. The chain couples TRBV7-9 to TRBJ1-5, with 8 bases fitting TRBD1. This CDR3 region has 15 residues. After removal of 5 bases from V and 2 bases from J, the junction contained 5 bases not matched to a gene. Germline loops: CDR1 SEHNR, CDR2 FQNEAQ (reference sequence). In DNA, the CDR3 is TGTGCCAGCAGCCCGCAGGGGGCGGGCAATCAGCCCCAGCATTTT. It specifies CASSPQGAGNQPQHF.

V gene TRBV7-9 combines with J gene TRBJ2-7, with D maybe TRBD1 (5 bases). The CDR3 length is 13 residues. CDR1 and CDR2 (germline): SEHNR, FQNEAQ (reference sequence). Trimming took 5 bases from V and 4 from J, leaving 12 bases between them. In DNA, the CDR3 is TGTGCCAGCAGCCACTGGACACCTTACGAGCAGTACTTC. Translation gives CASSHWTPYEQYF.

Many counts were recorded for this clone. The V call is TRBV6-5, the J call TRBJ1-1, with D perhaps TRBD1 (5 bases). CDR1 and CDR2 (germline): MNHEY, SVGAGI. Trimming stripped 0 bases from V and 4 bases from J, with 12 bases between. This CDR3 is 15 amino acids long. CDR3 in DNA: TGTGCCAGCAGTTACTCGATGCGGGGGGGCACTGAAGCTTTCTTT. It translates to CASSYSMRGGTEAFF.

Many counts were recorded for this clone. The V gene is TRBV23-1, the J gene TRBJ2-7; 10 bases are shared with TRBD2. TRBV23-1 is reported as an ORF; its role is uncertain. V shed 6 bases and J 1 base; nucleotides not matched to a gene: 9. This CDR3 region has 16 residues. The CDR3 DNA reads TGCGCCAGCAGCCAAGGACTAGCGGTTTCATCCTACGAGCAGTACTTC. It is translated as CASSQGLAVSSYEQYF.

This clone was seen more than once but under ten times. The V gene is TRBV15, the J gene TRBJ2-6; 7 nucleotides agree with TRBD2. Germline CDR1 is LNHNV and CDR2 is YYDKDF (reference sequence). The junction had 11 bases not matched to a gene; V was cut back by 5 bases and J by 1 base. The CDR3 loop spans 18 amino acids. The CDR3 sequence: CATSPREVVGSGANVLTF. CDR3 DNA sequence: TGTGCCACCAGCCCCCGGGAGGTAGTAGGATCTGGGGCCAACGTCCTGACTTTC.

This clone was counted many times. The rearrangement links TRBV6-4 to TRBJ2-6, with 7 bases lining up with TRBD1. The V and J ends lost 3 bases and 2 bases, in that order; junction bases with no gene match: 4. The CDR3 extends over 16 amino acids. Germline CDR1 is MRHNA and CDR2 is SNTAGT. The CDR3 sequence is CASSETGTTGANVLTF. DNA of the CDR3: TGTGCCAGCAGTGAGACAGGGACCACTGGGGCCAACGTCCTGACTTTC.

The chain carries TRBV29-1 and TRBJ2-1; 9 bases line up with TRBD1. V dropped 1 base and J dropped 2; count of bases not matched to a gene: 3. The length of the CDR3 is 15 residues. CDR1 and CDR2 (germline): SQVTM, ANQGSEA. DNA for the CDR3: TGCAGCGTTGAAGGGGACAGGGAAACCTACAATGAGCAGTTCTTC. Its translation is CSVEGDRETYNEQFF.

The chain employs TRBV5-5 and TRBJ1-5; possible D gene TRBD1, 6 bases. The CDR3 covers 15 residues. The germline CDR1 and CDR2 sequences are SGHKS and YYEKEE (reference sequence). The V end was cut by 0 bases, the J end by 4 bases, with 11 bases between. CDR3 nucleotides: TGTGCCAGCAGCTTGGCGTTGCAGGGGAATCAGCCCCAGCATTTT. Protein product: CASSLALQGNQPQHF.

In regard to this clone: The same CDR3 arises from other DNA sequences in this sample as well. The chain recombines TRBV2 with TRBJ2-5; 12 bases are shared with TRBD2. Germline CDR1 and CDR2: SNHLY and FYNNEI. V shed 6 bases, J shed 3 bases, and the junction held 5 bases outside the gene matches. This CDR3 contains 15 residues. CDR3 amino acids: CASSVTSGREETQYF. The CDR3 DNA reads TGTGCCAGCAGCGTGACTAGCGGGAGAGAAGAGACCCAGTACTTC.

This chain joins TRBV5-6 and TRBJ2-7, with 8 positions matching TRBD1. Looked up from germline, CDR1 is SGHDT and CDR2 is YYEEEE. Trimming at V came to 1 base and at J to 4 bases, leaving 7 bases not matched to a gene. The CDR3 covers 15 residues. The CDR3 region has the DNA TGTGCCAGCAGCTTGACAGGGGGTCCCCTTTACGAGCAGTACTTC. This encodes CASSLTGGPLYEQYF.